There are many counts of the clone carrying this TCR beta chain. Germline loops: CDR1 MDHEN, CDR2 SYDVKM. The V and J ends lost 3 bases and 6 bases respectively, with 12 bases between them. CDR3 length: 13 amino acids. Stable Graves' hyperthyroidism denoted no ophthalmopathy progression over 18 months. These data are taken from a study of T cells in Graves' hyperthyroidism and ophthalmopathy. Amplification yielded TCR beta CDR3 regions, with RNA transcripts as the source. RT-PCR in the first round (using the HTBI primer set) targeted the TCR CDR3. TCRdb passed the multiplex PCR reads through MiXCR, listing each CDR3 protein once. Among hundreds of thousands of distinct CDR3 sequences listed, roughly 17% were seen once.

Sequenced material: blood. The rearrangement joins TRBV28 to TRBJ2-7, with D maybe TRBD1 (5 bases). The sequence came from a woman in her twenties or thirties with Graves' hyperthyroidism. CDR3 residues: CASSFPGSGEQYF. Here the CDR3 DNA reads TGTGCCAGCAGTTTTCCAGGGTCAGGCGAGCAGTACTTC.